These 5 T cell receptor beta chains were all obtained from the same sample, sequenced in a study of shared clonotypes between healthy human individuals. Generated by immunoSEQ multiplex PCR, the TCRdb table keeps only in-frame clones and is missing some. This table has fewer than 3 million clones, around 92% appearing once. Sequencing was performed on naive CD4+ T cells from PBMCs. Documented subset: CD45RA+ positively selected. These receptors originate from a man in his late teens or twenties in good health. Some clones in this sample may be carry-over from other donors' samples.

The chain couples TRBV14 to TRBJ2-2; D gene ambiguous. Germline CDR1 and CDR2: SGHDN and FVKESK. The length of the CDR3 is 15 residues. The ends were cut back, 1 base at V and 5 bases at J, with 11 bases in the middle. CDR3 bases: TGTGCCAGCAGCCAAGCAACGCCCCAAACCGGGGAGCTGTTTTTT. Its translation is CASSQATPQTGELFF.

The chain uses TRBV18 and TRBJ2-3; possible D gene TRBD2, 7 bases. V gave up 8 bases and J gave up 4 bases, with 19 bases separating them. CDR1 KGHSH and CDR2 LQKENI come from the germline V gene. CDR3 length equals 15 residues. The CDR3 region has the DNA TGTGCCAGCAACCTAGGGGGGGTCGCCGCAGATACGCAGTATTTT. Translated, it gives CASNLGGVAADTQYF. The entire variable domain, with the rest obtained from reference TRBV18 and TRBJ2-3, is as follows: NAGVMQNPRHLVRRRGQEARLRCSPMKGHSHVYWYRQLPEEGLKFMVYLQKENIIDESGMPKERFSAEFPKEGPSILRIQQVVRGDSAAYFCASNLGGVAADTQYFGPGTRLTVL.

This clone has a single count. The chain uses TRBV18 and TRBJ1-6; 7 positions agree with TRBD1. In germline, CDR1 is KGHSH, CDR2 LQKENI. The CDR3 runs to 14 residues. The trim removed 4 bases at V and 7 bases at J, leaving 4 bases unmatched. CDR3: CASSLDRVNSPLHF. The CDR3 DNA reads TGTGCCAGCTCACTCGACAGGGTGAATTCACCCCTCCACTTT.

Remarks on this clone: This sample includes further DNA sequences coding for the same CDR3. The chain links TRBV19 to TRBJ1-1; no clear D gene. The V and J ends lost 3 bases and 3 bases respectively, with 8 bases between them. The CDR3 sequence is 13 residues long. CDR1 and CDR2 (germline): LNHDA, SQIVND (reference sequence). As DNA, the CDR3 is TGTGCCAGTAGTATCTCCAGATACACTGAAGCTTTCTTT. The encoded protein is CASSISRYTEAFF.

This chain uses TRBV18 with TRBJ2-7; D uncertain. The CDR3 covers 13 residues. Germline CDR1 reads KGHSH; CDR2 reads LQKENI. With 6 bases removed from V and 0 bases from J, the gap between germline ends came to 9 bases. The DNA for the CDR3 is TGTGCCAGCTCCTTGAGTAGCTCCTACGAGCAGTACTTC. Translating gives CASSLSSSYEQYF.